This paragraph reports one T cell receptor (beta chain). Antigen specificity is unknown. Each CDR3 protein is one row after TCRdb ran MiXCR on the reads. The table shows fewer than 950,000 distinct CDR3 sequences, with about 31% occurring only once. This CDR3 comprises 13 residues. V lost 5 bases and J lost 7; bases outside the gene matches: 4. CDR1 and CDR2 from the germline V gene are SGHVS and FNYEAQ. This entry belongs to a study of T cell repertoires in cytomegalovirus infection. The genes are TRBV7-6 and TRBJ2-2, with 7 bases that match TRBD1. Sequencing was performed on cultured CD8+ T cells from PBMCs, taken from culture after CMV antigen stimulation. The receptor's source is a human donor in good health (CMV status not recorded). Some clones in this sample may be carry-over from other donors' samples. The CDR3 reads CASSRGLGGELFF. In nucleotides, the CDR3 is TGTGCCAGCAGCAGGGGGCTCGGCGGGGAGCTGTTTTTT.